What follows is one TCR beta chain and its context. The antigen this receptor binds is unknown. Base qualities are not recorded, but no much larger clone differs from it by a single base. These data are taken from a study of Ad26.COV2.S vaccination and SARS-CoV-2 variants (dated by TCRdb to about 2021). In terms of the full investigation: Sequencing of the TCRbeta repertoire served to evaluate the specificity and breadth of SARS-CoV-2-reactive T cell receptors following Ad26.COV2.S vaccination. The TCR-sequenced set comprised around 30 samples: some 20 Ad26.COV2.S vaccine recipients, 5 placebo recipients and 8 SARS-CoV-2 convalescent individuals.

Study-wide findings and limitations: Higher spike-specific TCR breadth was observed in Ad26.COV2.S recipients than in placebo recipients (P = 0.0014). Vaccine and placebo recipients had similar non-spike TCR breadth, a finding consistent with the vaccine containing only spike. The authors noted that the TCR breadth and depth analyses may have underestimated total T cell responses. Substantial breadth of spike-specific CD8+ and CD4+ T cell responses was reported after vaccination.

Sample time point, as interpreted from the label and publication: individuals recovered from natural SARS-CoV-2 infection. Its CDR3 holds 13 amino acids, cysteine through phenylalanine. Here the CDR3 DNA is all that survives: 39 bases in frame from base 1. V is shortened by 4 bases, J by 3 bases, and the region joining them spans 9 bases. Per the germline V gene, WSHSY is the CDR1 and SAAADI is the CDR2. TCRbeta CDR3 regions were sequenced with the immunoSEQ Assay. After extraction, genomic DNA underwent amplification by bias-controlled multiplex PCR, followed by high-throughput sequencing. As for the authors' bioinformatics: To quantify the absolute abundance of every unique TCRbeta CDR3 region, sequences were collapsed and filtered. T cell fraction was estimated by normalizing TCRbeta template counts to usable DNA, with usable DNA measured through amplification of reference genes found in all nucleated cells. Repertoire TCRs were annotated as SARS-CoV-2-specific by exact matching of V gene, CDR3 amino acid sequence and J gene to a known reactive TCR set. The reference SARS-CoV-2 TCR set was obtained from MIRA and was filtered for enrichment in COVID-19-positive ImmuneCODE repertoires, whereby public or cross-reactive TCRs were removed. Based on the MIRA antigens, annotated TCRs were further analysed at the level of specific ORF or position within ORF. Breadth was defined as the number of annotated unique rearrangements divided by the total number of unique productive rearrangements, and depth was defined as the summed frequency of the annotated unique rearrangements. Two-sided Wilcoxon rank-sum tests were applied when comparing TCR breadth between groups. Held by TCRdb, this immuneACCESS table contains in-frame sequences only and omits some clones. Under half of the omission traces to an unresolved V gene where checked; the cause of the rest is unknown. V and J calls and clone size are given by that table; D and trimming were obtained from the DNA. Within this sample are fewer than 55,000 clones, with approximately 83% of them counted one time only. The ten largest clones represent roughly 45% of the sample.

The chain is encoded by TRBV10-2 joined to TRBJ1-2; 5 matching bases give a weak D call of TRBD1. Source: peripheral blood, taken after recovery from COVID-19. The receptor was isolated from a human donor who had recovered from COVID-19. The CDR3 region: CASSGGGDYGYTF. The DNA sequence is TGCGCCAGCAGTGGGGGCGGGGACTATGGCTACACCTTC.